This T cell receptor (beta chain) came from a study of technical replicates of blood from several donors. Profiling relied on immunoSEQ multiplex PCR, and the TCRdb table lists in-frame clones only, not all of them. The sample lists fewer than 13,000 clones, roughly 94% occurring once. The TCR sequence derives from a human donor in good health. Sequencing was performed on PBMCs.

CDR3 region: CASSQVAGTGTTGELFF. The CDR3 region has the DNA TGTGCCAGCAGCCAAGTTGCGGGGACAGGGACCACCGGGGAGCTGTTTTTT. The chain has TRBV14 and TRBJ2-2; TRBD1 matches at 9 bases. CDR3 length equals 17 residues. Germline CDR1 reads SGHDN; CDR2 reads FVKESK. V was clipped by 1 base and J by 4 bases; unmatched bases: 7. The full variable domain, rest sourced from reference TRBV14 and TRBJ2-2, is EAGVTQFPSHSVIEKGQTVTLRCDPISGHDNLYWYRRVMGKEIKFLLHFVKESKQDESGMPNNRFLAERTGGTYSTLKVQPAELEDSGVYFCASSQVAGTGTTGELFFGEGSRLTVL.